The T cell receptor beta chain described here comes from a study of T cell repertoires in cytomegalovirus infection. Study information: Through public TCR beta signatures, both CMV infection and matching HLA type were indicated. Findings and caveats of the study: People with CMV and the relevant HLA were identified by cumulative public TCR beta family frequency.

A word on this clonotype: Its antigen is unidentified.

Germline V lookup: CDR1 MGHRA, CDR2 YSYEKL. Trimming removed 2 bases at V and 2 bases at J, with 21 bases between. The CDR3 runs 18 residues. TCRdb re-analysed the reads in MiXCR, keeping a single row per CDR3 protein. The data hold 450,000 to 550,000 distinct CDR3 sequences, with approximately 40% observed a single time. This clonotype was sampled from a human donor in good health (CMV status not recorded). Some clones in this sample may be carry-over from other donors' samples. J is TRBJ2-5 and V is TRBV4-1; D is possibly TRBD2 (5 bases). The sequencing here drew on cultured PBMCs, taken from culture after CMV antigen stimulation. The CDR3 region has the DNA TGCGCCAGCAGCCAAACCCTCCAACTAGGGAGTATACAAGAGACCCAGTACTTC. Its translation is CASSQTLQLGSIQETQYF.